This TCR beta chain was retrieved from a study of human T cells and chemical hapten exposure. Study overall: Patients were given diphenylcyclopropenone on the scalp weekly across the approximately 25-week study. Study-level results: Sensitizing with DPC caused no change in TCRs above 1 in 1000 frequency.

Time point here: patch test 1, 2 weeks after DPC sensitization. Treatment in this sample: therapeutic diphenylcyclopropenone sensitization with weekly scalp DPC. A note on this clonotype: Its antigen is not known.

Attachment of unique molecular identifiers to individual cDNA molecules was performed in the library. TCRdb recomputed calls from the RACE reads with MiXCR, one row per CDR3 protein. This sample has fewer than 100,000 distinct CDR3 sequences; roughly 12% occur once, and the top ten carry 2.1%. Germline assignment: CDR1 SQVTM and CDR2 ANQGSEA. CDR3 length: 12 amino acids. The germline V and J ends were trimmed by 6 bases and 5 bases, with 13 bases remaining between them. This TCR was recovered from a woman aged 40 to 50 with alopecia areata. Some clones in this sample may be carry-over from other donors' samples. Sequencing was performed on whole blood, taken in connection with sensitization to the hapten diphenylcyclopropenone (DPC). The chain uses TRBV29-1 and TRBJ1-1, with a possible D match to TRBD1 (6 bases). The CDR3 sequence: CSVGIQGTEAFF. The CDR3 coding sequence is TGCAGCGTGGGGATACAGGGAACTGAAGCTTTCTTT.